This T cell receptor beta chain derives from a study of T cells in localized non-small cell lung cancer. Study-level findings and limits: Uninvolved neighboring lung showed the greatest T cell clonality, exceeding tumor. Among the top 100 tumor clones, a median about 52 appeared in adjacent lung.

A remark on this clone: The antigen remains undetermined.

The CDR3 runs to 16 residues. V lost 1 base and J 0 bases, leaving 11 bases between the germline ends. In germline, CDR1 is SNHLY, CDR2 FYNNEI. TCRdb keeps only in-frame clones here, not all; method: immunoSEQ multiplex PCR. The sample records over 3,500 clones, under 35% being singletons. Investigators took adjacent lung free of atypia at least 2 cm from the tumor margin. The V and J genes are TRBV2 and TRBJ2-3, with D hard to call. The sequence was obtained from a male donor aged 60 or over with stage III lung adenocarcinoma. The specimen comprised normal lung tissue next to the tumor, sampled before any cancer treatment. CDR3: CASSEVLMASTDTQYF. CDR3 DNA: TGTGCCAGCAGTGAAGTTCTCATGGCCAGCACAGATACGCAGTATTTT.